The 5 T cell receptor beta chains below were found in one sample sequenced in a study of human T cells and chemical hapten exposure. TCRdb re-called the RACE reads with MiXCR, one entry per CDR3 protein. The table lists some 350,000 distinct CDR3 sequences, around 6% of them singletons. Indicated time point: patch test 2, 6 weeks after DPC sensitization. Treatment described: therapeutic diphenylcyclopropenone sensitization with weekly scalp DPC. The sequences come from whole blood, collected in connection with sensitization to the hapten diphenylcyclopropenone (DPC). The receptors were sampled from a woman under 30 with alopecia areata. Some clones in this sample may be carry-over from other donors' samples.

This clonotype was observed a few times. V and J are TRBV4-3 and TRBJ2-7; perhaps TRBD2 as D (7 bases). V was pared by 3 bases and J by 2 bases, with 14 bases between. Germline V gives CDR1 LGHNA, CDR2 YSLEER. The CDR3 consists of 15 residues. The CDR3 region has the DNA TGCGCCAGCAGCCACCTCACGGGGGGCACCTACGAGCAGTACTTC. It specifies CASSHLTGGTYEQYF.

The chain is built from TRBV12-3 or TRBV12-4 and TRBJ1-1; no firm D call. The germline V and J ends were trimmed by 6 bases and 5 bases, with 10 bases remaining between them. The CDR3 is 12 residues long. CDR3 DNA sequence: TGTGCCAGCAGACGGGTCGGGACTGAAGCTTTCTTT. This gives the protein CASRRVGTEAFF.

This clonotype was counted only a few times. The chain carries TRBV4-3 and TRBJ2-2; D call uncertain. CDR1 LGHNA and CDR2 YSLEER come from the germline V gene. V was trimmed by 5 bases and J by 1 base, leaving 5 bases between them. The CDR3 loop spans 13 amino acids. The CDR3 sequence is CASSWKNTGELFF. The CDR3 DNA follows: TGCGCCAGCAGCTGGAAGAACACCGGGGAGCTGTTTTTT.

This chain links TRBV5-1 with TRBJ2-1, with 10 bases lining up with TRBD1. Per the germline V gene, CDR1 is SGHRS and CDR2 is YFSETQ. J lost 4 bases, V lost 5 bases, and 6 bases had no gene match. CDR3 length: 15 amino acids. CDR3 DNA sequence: TGCGCCAGCAGGCTCCGGGACAGGGGATACAATGAGCAGTTCTTC. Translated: CASRLRDRGYNEQFF. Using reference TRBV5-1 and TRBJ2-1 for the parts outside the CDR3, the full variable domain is KAGVTQTPRYLIKTRGQQVTLSCSPISGHRSVSWYQQTPGQGLQFLFEYFSETQRNKGNFPGRFSGRQFSNSRSEMNVSTLELGDSALYLCASRLRDRGYNEQFFGPGTRLTVL.

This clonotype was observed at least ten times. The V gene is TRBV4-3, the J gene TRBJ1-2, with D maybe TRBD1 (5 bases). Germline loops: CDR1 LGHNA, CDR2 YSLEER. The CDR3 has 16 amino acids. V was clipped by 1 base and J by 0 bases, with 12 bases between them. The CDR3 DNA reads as TGCGCCAGCAGCCAAGTGGGGGACGGAACTAACTATGGCTACACCTTC. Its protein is CASSQVGDGTNYGYTF.